This TCR beta chain was obtained from a study of post-analysis software for immune sequencing data. Study-level results: Comparison with controls showed significantly lower normalized Chao1 diversity in multiple sclerosis patients. About 5 TRBV segments (TRBV5-6, TRBV5-1 and TRBV20-1 among them) occurred more frequently in patients than in controls.

Unique-molecular-identifier-tagged TCR beta cDNA libraries were used. It was from about 0.94 to 9.7 million T cells that about half a million cDNA molecules came. TCRdb processed the PCR reads anew with MiXCR; each CDR3 protein has one entry. The profile covers about 430,000 distinct CDR3 sequences, with 30% to 45% appearing a single time and approximately 7.7% taken by the ten largest. Regarding this clonotype: Antigen: not known. One end of the junction fails to match germline, which may point to a read error.

The CDR3 covers 14 residues. The germline CDR1 and CDR2 sequences are MDHEN and SYDVKM. Source material: blood. This sequence was found in a girl aged 2-10 years with multiple sclerosis. This sequence joins TRBV28 and TRBJ2-7; D possibly corresponds to TRBD1 (5 bases). CDR3 sequence reads: CTSSSNRLAYEQYF. CDR3 DNA: TGTACCAGCAGTTCCAACAGGCTGGCCTACGAGCAGTACTTC.